Sequencing of this T cell receptor (beta chain) was carried out in a study of cytomegalovirus exposure and HLA in healthy donors. The study's findings and limits: A few CMV-associated chains were confirmed in vitro to be specific for CMV antigens. A likely sequencing artifact accounted for one observed cluster of highly shared sequence variants. Several top significant clusters appeared, in a later analysis, to be linked to common viral pathogens. A later analysis showed TCR association rates differing by HLA locus, peaking at DRB1 and lowest at HLA-C.

Both 60 Vbeta primers and 13 Jbeta primers went into the PCR. The assay was immunoSEQ multiplex PCR, and TCRdb's table has in-frame clones only and misses some. The repertoire consists of some 130,000 clones, with 74% occurring once and the leading ten covering 5.5% to 8%. To note about this clone: Antigen specificity is unknown.

The receptor was derived from a male donor in good health and CMV-seronegative. Sequencing was carried out using PBMCs.

The CDR3 here is CASSGRDNSYNEQFF. The CDR3 nucleotides are TGTGCCAGCAGTGGTCGCGACAACTCCTACAATGAGCAGTTCTTC. This chain connects TRBV2 to TRBJ2-1; D uncertain. The germline V and J ends were trimmed by 4 bases and 0 bases, with 10 bases remaining between them. Germline loops: CDR1 SNHLY, CDR2 FYNNEI. This CDR3 is built from 15 residues.